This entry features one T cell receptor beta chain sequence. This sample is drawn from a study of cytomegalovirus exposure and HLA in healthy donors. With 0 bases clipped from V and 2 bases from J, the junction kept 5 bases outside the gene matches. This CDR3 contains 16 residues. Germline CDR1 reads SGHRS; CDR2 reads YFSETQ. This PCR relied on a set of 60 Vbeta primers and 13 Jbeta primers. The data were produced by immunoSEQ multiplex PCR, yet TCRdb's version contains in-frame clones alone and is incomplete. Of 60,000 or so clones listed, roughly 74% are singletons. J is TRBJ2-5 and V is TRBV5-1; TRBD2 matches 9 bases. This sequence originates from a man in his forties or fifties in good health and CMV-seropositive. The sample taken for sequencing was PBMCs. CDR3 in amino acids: CASSLVPAGGQETQYF. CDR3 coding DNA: TGCGCCAGCAGCTTGGTTCCAGCGGGGGGTCAAGAGACCCAGTACTTC.